The 25 T cell receptor beta chains below were found in one sample sequenced in a study of tumor-infiltrating lymphocytes in primary liver carcinoma. A constant-region primer primed TCR beta cDNA synthesis from 450 to 550 ng of total RNA. Amplification in three nested multiplex PCR rounds with slightly modified ARM-PCR gave rise to TCR beta libraries. With TRBV1-TRBV30 forward primers and a C-beta reverse primer, the first two PCR rounds were run for nine to eleven cycles each. TCRdb re-analysed the multiplex PCR reads in MiXCR, keeping a single row per CDR3 protein. Among about 310,000 distinct CDR3 sequences listed, 50% to 75% were seen once. In addition to blood RNA drawn from unsorted whole blood, germline DNA was extracted. Sample: peripheral blood. These receptors were collected from a woman aged 25 to 39 with primary liver carcinoma and hepatitis B virus infection.

This clonotype was seen only a few times. The chain links TRBV4-1 to TRBJ1-4; D is uncertain. The CDR3 runs 16 residues. The germline gives CDR1 MGHRA, CDR2 YSYEKL. V was clipped by 2 bases and J by 5 bases, with 15 bases between them. The CDR3 is CASSQHRAGENEKLFF. CDR3 DNA: TGCGCCAGCAGCCAACATCGAGCAGGAGAGAATGAAAAACTGTTTTTT.

The J gene is TRBJ2-1, the V gene TRBV30, with 8 nucleotides matching TRBD2. CDR3 size: 15 residues. Germline V lookup: CDR1 GTSNPN, CDR2 SVGIG (reference sequence). The trim removed 4 bases at V and 2 bases at J, leaving 7 bases unmatched. DNA for the CDR3: TGTGCCTGGACCCGAAGTAGCGGGACCTACAATGAGCAGTTCTTC. Translated: CAWTRSSGTYNEQFF.

V is TRBV10-3 and J is TRBJ1-3; D remains unclear. CDR3 size: 15 residues. The germline V gene encodes CDR1 ENHRY and CDR2 SYGVKD. V shed 4 bases and J shed 0 bases, with 10 bases lying between them. The CDR3 loop is CAISAGSYSGNTIYF. The CDR3 DNA sequence: TGTGCCATCAGTGCCGGATCGTACTCTGGAAACACCATATATTTT.

The V call is TRBV5-6, the J call TRBJ2-4; 8 bases map to TRBD1. The CDR3 sequence is 18 residues long. CDR1 is SGHDT, CDR2 YYEEEE, per germline. Trimming cost V 0 bases and J 0 bases; bases outside gene matches: 8. The CDR3 loop reads CASSLGQGREPAKNIQYF. CDR3 coding DNA: TGTGCCAGCAGCTTGGGACAGGGGCGTGAACCAGCCAAAAACATTCAGTACTTC.

This clonotype was recorded a few times. The V and J genes are TRBV5-1 and TRBJ2-1, with TRBD2 matching over 10 bases. Germline V lookup: CDR1 SGHRS, CDR2 YFSETQ. The CDR3 length is 15 residues. Losses at the gene ends were 3 bases for V and 7 bases for J; bases not matched to a gene: 7. The CDR3 here is CASSWETSGLNEQFF. CDR3 nucleotides: TGCGCCAGCAGCTGGGAGACTAGCGGGCTGAATGAGCAGTTCTTC.

As for this clonotype: One base away lies a much larger clone, so this may be a sequencing read error. The gene calls are TRBV12-3 or TRBV12-4 and TRBJ1-5, with D maybe TRBD1 (5 bases). The CDR3 is 13 amino acids. The CDR3 DNA reads TGTGCCAGCAGGGGCCTCCTGGGGCAGCCCCAGCGTTTT. This codes for CASRGLLGQPQRF.

As for this clonotype: Possible read error: a much larger clone is one base away. The V and J genes are TRBV11-3 and TRBJ2-2; 10 bases align to TRBD2. Germline V CDR1 and CDR2: SGHNT, YENEEA. Trimming cost V 1 base and J 9 bases; bases outside gene matches: 11. This CDR3 has 17 amino acids. The CDR3 here is CASSLGSGRAEIRELFF. The CDR3 nucleotides are TGTGCCAGCAGCTTAGGAAGCGGGAGGGCCGAGATCAGGGAGCTGTTTTTT.

The table lists this clonotype with a few counts. This chain uses TRBV7-9 with TRBJ1-4; D is perhaps TRBD1 (6 bases). V was pared by 2 bases and J by 7 bases, with 14 bases between. The germline CDR1 and CDR2 sequences are SEHNR and FQNEAQ (reference sequence). The CDR3 runs to 15 residues. The CDR3 loop is CASSLSGTRSEKLFF. DNA for the CDR3: TGTGCCAGCAGCTTATCCGGGACAAGGAGTGAAAAACTGTTTTTT. The whole variable domain, remainder taken from reference TRBV7-9 and TRBJ1-4, is DTGVSQNPRHKITKRGQNVTFRCDPISEHNRLYWYRQTLGQGPEFLTYFQNEAQLEKSRLLSDRFSAERPKGSFSTLEIQRTEQGDSAMYLCASSLSGTRSEKLFFGSGTQLSVL.

With regard to this clonotype: Given a much more abundant clone one base away, this may be a read error. This sequence joins TRBV12-3 or TRBV12-4 and TRBJ2-7, with TRBD1 matching over 8 bases. The CDR3 sequence is 13 residues long. The V and J ends lost 4 bases and 5 bases, in that order; junction bases with no gene match: 4. As DNA, the CDR3 is TGTGCCAGCAGTTCCAGGGGGCACGACGAGCAGTACTTC. Translation gives CASSSRGHDEQYF.

With respect to this clonotype: The germline gene is not matched at one end of the junction; a read error may be the cause. V is TRBV10-3 and J is TRBJ2-7, with D possibly being TRBD1 or TRBD2 (6 bases each). This CDR3 has 16 residues. CDR1 and CDR2 (germline): ENHRY, SYGVKD. CDR3 amino acids: CTISESSGGRNYEQYF. The DNA of the CDR3 is TGTACCATCAGTGAGTCGTCCGGGGGCCGAAACTACGAGCAGTACTTC.

CDR3 protein: CASSPLTVDYGYTF. The DNA for the CDR3 is TGTGCCAGCAGTCCATTGACAGTGGACTATGGCTACACCTTC. The rearrangement links TRBV6-6 to TRBJ1-2, with TRBD1 as a possible D gene (5 bases). Germline assignment: CDR1 MNHNY and CDR2 SVGAGI (reference sequence). This CDR3 is built from 14 residues. V lost 5 bases to trimming and J lost 3 bases, with 13 bases between them.

Worth noting for this clonotype: This may stem from a read error, because a much larger clone lies one nucleotide away. The chain carries TRBV4-3 and TRBJ2-1, with 15 bases aligning to TRBD2. The CDR3 has 15 residues. Germline lookup yields CDR1 LGHNA and CDR2 YSLEER. Germline trimming cut 4 bases from V and 11 bases from J; bases unmatched to any gene: 6. The CDR3 bases are TGCGCCAGCAGCCCCGGACTAGCGGGAGGGAATAAGCAGTTCTTC. Translating it yields CASSPGLAGGNKQFF.

The table lists this clonotype with many counts. CDR3 bases: TGTGCCAGCAGCTTAGTCGATGGACAGGGTGCCAATGAGCAGTTCTTC. Encoded protein: CASSLVDGQGANEQFF. The V call is TRBV11-2, the J call TRBJ2-1; TRBD1 matches at 8 bases. This CDR3 has 16 residues. V shed 1 base and J 6 bases; nucleotides not matched to a gene: 8. The V gene's germline CDR1 is SGHAT and CDR2 FQNNGV.

Turning to this clonotype: A much larger clone lies a single base off, so this may be a read error. The V gene is TRBV6-1, the J gene TRBJ1-5; the D gene is possibly TRBD1 (6 bases). This CDR3 has 14 amino acids. Germline values: CDR1 MNHNS, CDR2 SASEGT. Trimming removed 5 bases at V and 3 bases at J, with 11 bases between. CDR3 sequence: CASSTGYDNQPQHF. CDR3 DNA sequence: TGTGCCAGCAGTACAGGGTATGACAATCAGCCCCAGCATTTT.

This chain joins TRBV14 and TRBJ1-1; D gene ambiguous. Germline CDR1 reads SGHDN; CDR2 reads FVKESK. The CDR3 consists of 13 residues. The V end lost 11 bases, the J end lost 2 bases, and 15 bases lay between the germline ends. The CDR3 here is CAGGLGLNTEAFF. The CDR3 nucleotides are TGTGCCGGCGGCCTCGGGTTAAACACTGAAGCTTTCTTT.

This clonotype was seen more than once but under ten times. This may arise from a read error, as a much more abundant clone is one base away. The rearrangement uses TRBV6-5 and TRBJ2-5, with D tentatively TRBD1 (6 bases). In germline, CDR1 is MNHEY, CDR2 SVGAGI. The CDR3 covers 15 residues. The CDR3 sequence is CASSPERGRGETRYF. DNA for the CDR3: TGTGCCAGCAGCCCAGAGAGGGGGAGAGGAGAGACCCGGTACTTC.

A word on this clonotype: A much larger clone differs by one base, so this may be a read error. Lacking the conserved final phenylalanine or tryptophan, this CDR3 likely reflects a read error. The chain combines TRBV6-1 with TRBJ1-6, with TRBD1 matching over 7 bases. The CDR3 totals 15 residues. Trimming removed 6 bases from V and 9 bases from J; junction bases left unmatched: 11. CDR1 and CDR2 from the germline V gene are MNHNS and SASEGT. The CDR3 DNA sequence: TGTGCCAGCAGGACCTCGGTGACAGGGACTTCACCCCTCCACTCT. Translated: CASRTSVTGTSPLHS.

As regards this clonotype: A much larger clone lies one base from this, so it may be a read error. CDR3: CSVETSGRGELFF. In DNA form, the CDR3 reads TGCAGCGTTGAGACTAGCGGGAGGGGTGAGCTGTTCTTC. This chain links TRBV29-1 with TRBJ2-1, with 14 bases aligning to TRBD2. CDR1 is SQVTM, CDR2 ANQGSEA, per germline. The CDR3 has 13 amino acids.

The J gene is TRBJ2-1, the V gene TRBV29-1; D not resolved. Germline CDR1 is SQVTM and CDR2 is ANQGSEA. Trimming stripped 4 bases from V and 9 bases from J, with 7 bases between. The length of the CDR3 is 10 residues. The CDR3 sequence is CSVVVVEQFF. DNA of the CDR3: TGCAGCGTTGTCGTGGTTGAGCAGTTCTTC.

This clonotype was picked up a small number of times. The chain links TRBV4-1 to TRBJ2-3; 7 positions match TRBD2. V gave up 0 bases and J gave up 6 bases; unmatched junction bases: 9. Germline V gene lookup returns CDR1 MGHRA and CDR2 YSYEKL. CDR3 length: 16 amino acids. The CDR3 protein is CASSQDPSGTGDTQYF. The CDR3 DNA sequence: TGCGCCAGCAGCCAAGACCCAAGCGGGACGGGCGATACGCAGTATTTT.

A word on this clonotype: The junction shows a germline mismatch at one end, possibly a read error. The V gene is TRBV12-3 or TRBV12-4, the J gene TRBJ2-6; 7 bases align to TRBD1. CDR3 length: 18 amino acids. This CDR3 is CASSLTGPGTSGVNVLTF. As DNA, the CDR3 is TGTGCCAGCAGTCTGACAGGGCCGGGGACGTCTGGGGTCAACGTCCTGACTTTC.

About this clonotype itself: This could be a read error, since a much larger clone is one nucleotide away. The chain is built from TRBV6-5 and TRBJ2-7; D is undetermined. The germline V gene has CDR1 MNHEY and CDR2 SVGAGI. With 6 bases removed from V and 7 bases from J, the gap between germline ends came to 19 bases. The CDR3 is 14 residues long. The CDR3 sequence: CASSHVGRGGEQYF. As DNA, the CDR3 is TGTGCCAGCAGCCACGTTGGACGTGGCGGAGAGCAGTACTTC.

This chain joins TRBV29-1 and TRBJ2-1; D gene uncertain. In germline, CDR1 is SQVTM, CDR2 ANQGSEA. The CDR3 spans 16 residues. V dropped 4 bases and J dropped 4 bases, with 20 bases sitting between them. Here the CDR3 reads CSVGELPTSPYNEQFF. CDR3 bases: TGCAGCGTTGGTGAGTTGCCCACTTCCCCTTACAATGAGCAGTTCTTC.

A remark on this clonotype: At one end the junction does not follow the germline gene, possibly because of a read error. V and J are TRBV10-2 and TRBJ2-7, with D unresolved. The CDR3 has 13 amino acids. The germline CDR1 and CDR2 sequences are WSHSY and SAAADI. The CDR3 DNA reads TGCGCCAGCAGTGAGGAAGAGTCCTACGAGCAGTATTTC. It encodes CASSEEESYEQYF.

In its sample, this clonotype was seen a few times. The V call is TRBV28, the J call TRBJ2-5, with D possibly matching TRBD1 (6 bases). The V end was cut by 4 bases, the J end by 2 bases, with 8 bases between. The CDR3 has 13 amino acids. Germline V lookup: CDR1 MDHEN, CDR2 SYDVKM. CDR3 coding DNA: TGTGCCAGCAGTTCGGGACAACAAGAGACCCAGTACTTC. Amino acids: CASSSGQQETQYF.